This passage covers 17 T cell receptor beta chains from one sample sequenced in a study of cytomegalovirus exposure and HLA in healthy donors. The PCR had 60 Vbeta and 13 Jbeta primers. TCRdb keeps only in-frame clones here, not all; method: immunoSEQ multiplex PCR. The sample lists roughly 130,000 clones, roughly 87% occurring once. The sequencing sample was made of PBMCs. Source of these receptors: a woman aged 40 to 49 in good health and CMV-seronegative.

The V and J genes are TRBV6-6 and TRBJ2-1, with 8 bases that match TRBD1. The junction had 4 bases not matched to a gene; V was cut back by 6 bases and J by 9 bases. The CDR3 has 12 amino acids. Per the germline V gene, CDR1 is MNHNY and CDR2 is SVGAGI (reference sequence). The CDR3 loop is CASSPGGGEQFF. The CDR3 bases are TGTGCCAGCAGCCCAGGGGGCGGTGAGCAGTTCTTC.

A word on this clone: One junction end disagrees with the germline gene, perhaps due to a read error. The chain links TRBV11-3 to TRBJ2-1; D is possibly TRBD1 (5 bases). This CDR3 is built from 15 residues. Germline V CDR1 and CDR2: SGHNT, YENEEA. The CDR3 nucleotides are TGTGCCAGCAGCCTAGAACAGGCCACCTACAATGAGCAGTTCTTC. Translation: CASSLEQATYNEQFF. The variable domain in full, completed from reference TRBV11-3 and TRBJ2-1, reads EAGVVQSPRYKIIEKKQPVAFWCNPISGHNTLYWYLQNLGQGPELLIRYENEEAVDDSQLPKDRFSAERLKGVDSTLKIQPAELGDSAVYLCASSLEQATYNEQFFGPGTRLTVL.

This clone was detected only a few times. The sample has other DNA sequences that encode this CDR3 too. The chain uses TRBV7-9 and TRBJ2-5, with unresolved D. Germline CDR1 reads SEHNR; CDR2 reads FQNEAQ (reference sequence). The CDR3 consists of 14 residues. Between the trimmed V and J ends, which lost 1 base and 2 bases, there was a span of 8 bases. For the CDR3, the DNA is TGTGCCAGCAGCTTAGTCGCCACACAAGAGACCCAGTACTTC. Its protein product is CASSLVATQETQYF.

This clone showed up just once. V gene TRBV28 combines with J gene TRBJ1-1; TRBD1 aligns across 9 bases. Germline V CDR1 and CDR2: MDHEN, SYDVKM. After removal of 5 bases from V and 4 bases from J, the junction contained 5 bases not matched to a gene. The length of the CDR3 is 14 residues. CDR3 in amino acids: CASSHRGLTTEAFF. CDR3 in DNA: TGTGCCAGCAGTCACAGGGGGCTGACCACTGAAGCTTTCTTT.

The V call is TRBV5-5, the J call TRBJ2-7, with D possibly TRBD1 on 6 matching bases. CDR1 is SGHKS and CDR2 is YYEKEE in the germline V gene (reference sequence). CDR3 length: 15 residues. Trimming stripped 7 bases from V and 6 bases from J, with 23 bases between. CDR3 in amino acids: CASAAWSGTIGEQYF. The CDR3, as DNA: TGTGCCAGCGCAGCCTGGTCGGGGACAATAGGCGAGCAGTACTTC.

The rearrangement uses TRBV7-9 and TRBJ1-1, with D unclear. The CDR3 extends over 14 amino acids. The germline gives CDR1 SEHNR, CDR2 FQNEAQ (reference sequence). V was shortened by 5 bases and J by 8 bases, with 18 bases between the two germline ends. The CDR3 is CASSNAEAGTEAFF. The CDR3 DNA follows: TGTGCCAGCAGCAACGCCGAGGCCGGTACAGAAGCTTTCTTT.

The chain couples TRBV7-2 to TRBJ2-5, with D tentatively TRBD1 (5 bases). Trimming pared 5 bases from V and 2 bases from J, leaving 12 bases between. This CDR3 has 14 residues. Germline V lookup: CDR1 SGHTA, CDR2 FQGNSA. DNA of the CDR3: TGTGCCAGCAGCCGTAGCAGGGAACAAGAGACCCAGTACTTC. Translated: CASSRSREQETQYF.

The rearrangement uses TRBV11-2 and TRBJ1-2; TRBD1 might be the D (6 bases). Germline CDR1 is SGHAT and CDR2 is FQNNGV. The ends were cut back, 5 bases at V and 3 bases at J, with 13 bases in the middle. CDR3 length: 14 amino acids. The CDR3 reads CASSPDSLYYGYTF. The CDR3 nucleotides read TGTGCCAGCAGCCCGGACAGTTTGTACTATGGCTACACCTTC.

V and J are TRBV7-2 and TRBJ1-2; 8 bases are a match to TRBD1. With 3 bases clipped from V and 3 bases from J, the junction kept 3 bases outside the gene matches. CDR1 and CDR2 from the germline V gene are SGHTA and FQGNSA. The CDR3 consists of 14 residues. The CDR3: CASSFLQGDYGYTF. As DNA, the CDR3 is TGTGCCAGCAGCTTTTTACAGGGGGACTATGGCTACACCTTC.

The V and J genes are TRBV30 and TRBJ1-5, with D unresolved. The CDR3 runs to 13 residues. The V gene's germline CDR1 is GTSNPN and CDR2 SVGIG (reference sequence). Between the trimmed V and J ends, which lost 0 bases and 4 bases, there was a span of 7 bases. The CDR3, as DNA: TGTGCCTGGAGTGTCACATCAAATCAGCCCCAGCATTTT. Translated: CAWSVTSNQPQHF.

This rearrangement joins TRBV6-5 to TRBJ2-3; weak D call: TRBD2 (5 bases). The germline V gene has CDR1 MNHEY and CDR2 SVGAGI. The ends were cut back, 0 bases at V and 0 bases at J, with 10 bases in the middle. This CDR3 contains 16 residues. The chain's CDR3 is CASSYSTSGSTDTQYF. The CDR3 coding sequence is TGTGCCAGCAGTTACTCGACCAGCGGTAGCACAGATACGCAGTATTTT.

The chain joins TRBV15 to TRBJ1-2; D gene uncertain. The CDR3 totals 11 residues. Germline CDR1 LNHNV, CDR2 YYDKDF (reference sequence). Trimming pared 5 bases from V and 7 bases from J, leaving 8 bases between. This CDR3 reads CATSGGGGYTF. The CDR3, as DNA: TGTGCCACCAGCGGAGGAGGTGGCTACACCTTC.

The V gene is TRBV10-1, the J gene TRBJ2-3; possible D gene TRBD1, 5 bases. The V gene lost 7 bases and the J gene lost 3 bases, with 11 bases spanning the gap. CDR3 length: 13 residues. Per the germline V gene, CDR1 is WNHNN and CDR2 is SYGVQD (reference sequence). CDR3 residues: CASKGAGTDTQYF. The CDR3, as DNA: TGCGCCAGCAAAGGGGCCGGGACAGATACGCAGTATTTT.

This CDR3 is CASSLGPGQGNTEAFF. CDR3 nucleotide sequence: TGTGCCAGCAGCTTAGGGCCGGGACAGGGAAACACTGAAGCTTTCTTT. This sequence joins TRBV7-2 and TRBJ1-1; 9 positions agree with TRBD1. The junction had 5 bases not matched to a gene; V was cut back by 1 base and J by 2 bases. The V gene's germline CDR1 is SGHTA and CDR2 FQGNSA. CDR3 size: 16 residues.

This clone was counted a few times. The chain combines TRBV19 with TRBJ2-7, with a weak D call TRBD1 (6 bases). The CDR3 has 11 residues. Trimming took 10 bases from V and 4 from J, leaving 11 bases between them. Germline V gives CDR1 LNHDA, CDR2 SQIVND (reference sequence). The CDR3: CATKRGYEQYF. CDR3 nucleotides: TGTGCCACCAAAAGGGGGTACGAGCAGTACTTC. Full variable domain (outside the CDR3, taken from reference TRBV19 and TRBJ2-7): DGGITQSPKYLFRKEGQNVTLSCEQNLNHDAMYWYRQDPGQGLRLIYYSQIVNDFQKGDIAEGYSVSREKKESFPLTVTSAQKNPTAFYLCATKRGYEQYFGPGTRLTVT.

J is TRBJ2-5 and V is TRBV5-6; the D gene is possibly TRBD1 (5 bases). The V and J ends lost 4 bases and 0 bases respectively, with 16 bases between them. The CDR3 is 16 amino acids. The germline V gene encodes CDR1 SGHDT and CDR2 YYEEEE. The CDR3 here is CASSTRPQANQETQYF. The CDR3 coding sequence is TGTGCCAGCAGCACAAGACCACAGGCGAACCAAGAGACCCAGTACTTC.

As regards this clone: This sample also contains other DNA sequences that code for the same CDR3. The chain carries TRBV4-1 and TRBJ2-5; D is uncertain. From germline, CDR1 is MGHRA and CDR2 YSYEKL. This CDR3 region has 13 residues. V gave up 1 base and J gave up 2 bases, with 5 bases separating them. This CDR3 reads CASSQARQETQYF. For the CDR3, the DNA is TGCGCCAGCAGCCAAGCGCGTCAAGAGACCCAGTACTTC.